This passage covers 9 T cell receptor beta chains from one sample sequenced in a study of patients and donors after allogeneic stem cell transplantation. TCRdb re-derived calls from the RT-PCR reads in MiXCR, one entry per CDR3 protein. The sample carries about 150,000 distinct CDR3 sequences, nearly 25% recorded once. Material for sequencing was blood, either unsorted or a sorted T cell fraction (not recorded which). The receptor set was obtained from a human donor who was either an allogeneic HSCT recipient or a stem cell or donor lymphocyte infusion donor (not recorded which). It is not recorded whose cells these are; they may come from a transplant donor.

V and J are TRBV12-3 or TRBV12-4 and TRBJ1-2; maybe TRBD1 (6 bases). V shed 1 base and J shed 5 bases, with 11 bases lying between them. This CDR3 has 14 residues. CDR3 DNA sequence: TGTGCCAGCAGTTTAGTCAGGGGAAATTATGGCTACACCTTC. This encodes CASSLVRGNYGYTF.

This chain's CDR3 is CASSLARGQGSHEQYF. As DNA, the CDR3 is TGTGCCAGCAGCTTGGCCCGTGGACAGGGGAGCCACGAGCAGTACTTC. The V gene is TRBV5-4, the J gene TRBJ2-7; 9 nucleotides line up with TRBD1. Losses at the gene ends were 0 bases for V and 5 bases for J; bases not matched to a gene: 9. Germline CDR1 reads SGHNT; CDR2 reads YYREEE (reference sequence). This CDR3 spans 16 amino acids.

The J gene is TRBJ2-3, the V gene TRBV6-5, with 9 nucleotides matching TRBD2. The J segment lost 2 bases and the V segment lost 3 bases, leaving 6 bases of the junction unmatched. This CDR3 has 16 amino acids. In germline, CDR1 is MNHEY, CDR2 SVGAGI. DNA of the CDR3: TGTGCCAGCAGTTATATTCTAGCGGGAATCACAGATACGCAGTATTTT. This translates into CASSYILAGITDTQYF.

In its sample, this clonotype was seen a few times. The chain joins TRBV4-3 to TRBJ1-3; D uncertain. The CDR3 spans 17 residues. The V and J ends lost 4 bases and 3 bases respectively, with 19 bases between them. Germline V gives CDR1 LGHNA, CDR2 YSLEER. The CDR3 is CASSPLAGKGDGNTIYF. The CDR3 region has the DNA TGCGCCAGCAGCCCTTTAGCCGGGAAGGGCGATGGAAACACCATATATTTT.

V and J are TRBV20-1 and TRBJ2-1; possible D gene TRBD1, 6 bases. V shed 5 bases and J shed 3 bases, with 14 bases lying between them. Germline V gene sequence: CDR1 DFQATT, CDR2 SNEGSKA (reference sequence). The CDR3 totals 14 residues. CDR3 coding DNA: TGCAGTGCTCCCCCCCTAGGGGGCTACAATGAGCAGTTCTTC. Translation: CSAPPLGGYNEQFF.

Here the CDR3 DNA reads TGCGCCAGCAGCCCAATACTGATAGGGACTAGCGGGGGGACCACGAGTCGGGAGACCCAGTACTTC. It yields the protein CASSPILIGTSGGTTSRETQYF. The chain uses TRBV5-1 and TRBJ2-5, with 15 bases aligning to TRBD2. The germline V gene has CDR1 SGHRS and CDR2 YFSETQ. The CDR3 loop spans 22 amino acids. V gave up 4 bases and J gave up 5 bases; unmatched junction bases: 24.

The chain carries TRBV4-2 and TRBJ1-4; 12 bases agree with TRBD1. The junction had 14 bases not matched to a gene; V was cut back by 2 bases and J by 7 bases. Germline CDR1 and CDR2: LGHNA and YNFKEQ. This CDR3 spans 19 amino acids. The CDR3 sequence: CASSQPPGTGGDGGEKLFF. In DNA, the CDR3 is TGTGCCAGCAGCCAACCCCCCGGGACAGGGGGCGATGGGGGTGAAAAACTGTTTTTT.

The chain employs TRBV9 and TRBJ2-4, with 7 bases lining up with TRBD1. The junction had 12 bases not matched to a gene; V was cut back by 3 bases and J by 3 bases. The CDR3 covers 17 residues. Germline CDR1 is SGDLS and CDR2 is YYNGEE. CDR3: CASSAAPRQGVKNIQYF. The CDR3, as DNA: TGTGCCAGCAGCGCGGCCCCGAGGCAGGGGGTCAAAAACATTCAGTACTTC.

A remark on this clonotype: The conserved phenylalanine or tryptophan normally closing the CDR3 is absent here, so this likely arose from a read error. The rearrangement links TRBV12-3 or TRBV12-4 to TRBJ2-5; D call uncertain. CDR3 length: 13 amino acids. V was shortened by 5 bases and J by 3 bases, with 10 bases between the two germline ends. The DNA of the CDR3 is TGTGCCAGCAGTCCCCGGACGGAAGAGACCCAGTACCTC. This codes for CASSPRTEETQYL.